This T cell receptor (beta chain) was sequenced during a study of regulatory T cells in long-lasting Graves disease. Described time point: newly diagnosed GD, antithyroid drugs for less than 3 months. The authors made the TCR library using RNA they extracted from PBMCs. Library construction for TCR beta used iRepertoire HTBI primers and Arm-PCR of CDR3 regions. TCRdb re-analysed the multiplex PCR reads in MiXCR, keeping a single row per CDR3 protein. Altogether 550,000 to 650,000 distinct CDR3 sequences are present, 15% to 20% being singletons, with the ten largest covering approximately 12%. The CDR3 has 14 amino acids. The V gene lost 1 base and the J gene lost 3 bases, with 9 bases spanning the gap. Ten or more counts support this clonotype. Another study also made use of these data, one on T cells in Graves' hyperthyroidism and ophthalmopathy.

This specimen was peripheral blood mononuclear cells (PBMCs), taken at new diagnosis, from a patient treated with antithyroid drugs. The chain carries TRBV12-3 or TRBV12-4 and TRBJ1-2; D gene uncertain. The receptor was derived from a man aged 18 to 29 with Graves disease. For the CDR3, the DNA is TGTGCCAGCAGTTTAGGGGCACAGTACTATGGCTACACCTTC. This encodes CASSLGAQYYGYTF.